This T cell receptor (beta chain) originates from a study of shared clonotypes between healthy human individuals. Only in-frame clones appear in the TCRdb table, and some are missing; sequencing was by immunoSEQ multiplex PCR. Here the sample spans about 2 million clones, about 94% being singletons. V was shortened by 0 bases and J by 6 bases, with 9 bases between the two germline ends. Germline CDR1 reads MGHRA; CDR2 reads YSYEKL. The CDR3 consists of 14 residues. CD8 cells classed as naive were CD45RO-negative and positively selected for CCR7, excluding terminally differentiated effector memory CD45RA+ cells.

V usage is TRBV4-1 and J usage is TRBJ2-1; a weak D match, TRBD2 (5 bases). Sequencing was carried out using naive CD8+ T cells sorted from blood. This TCR was sampled from a man between 18 and 29 years old in good health. The CDR3 spells CASSQDTRGNEQFF. In DNA form, the CDR3 reads TGCGCCAGCAGCCAAGATACTCGGGGCAATGAGCAGTTCTTC.